Sequencing of this T cell receptor beta chain was carried out in a study of sequential checkpoint blockade in melanoma. Treatment specified: randomized to nivolumab then ipilimumab (arm A) or the reverse (arm B). This clone has more than one count but fewer than ten. Clones were sequenced by immunoSEQ multiplex PCR, and TCRdb holds only the in-frame ones, with some missing. The sample carries fewer than 15,000 clones, under 25% recorded once. V shed 0 bases and J shed 7 bases, with 13 bases lying between them. This CDR3 is built from 15 residues. Looked up from germline, CDR1 is MNHGY and CDR2 is SAAAGT.

The receptor comes from a human donor with melanoma. The sequenced sample was tumor tissue (inferred from file names), obtained from a patient given nivolumab and ipilimumab in sequence. The chain recombines TRBV6-8 with TRBJ2-4, with TRBD1 as a possible D gene (7 bases). The CDR3 nucleotides are TGTGCCAGCAGTTACTCGCAGGGGGGAAAGAACATTCAGTACTTC. Protein: CASSYSQGGKNIQYF.